A single sample gave rise to the 21 T cell receptor beta chains below, sequenced in a study of blood T cell repertoires in COVID-19. The method was immunoSEQ multiplex PCR; TCRdb's version includes in-frame clones alone and lacks a portion of them. Of more than 150,000 clones listed, around 84% were seen once; the top ten hold approximately 9.7%. Input material: peripheral blood. All receptors come from a woman aged 50 to 65 with acute or convalescent COVID-19.

The chain joins TRBV12-3 or TRBV12-4 to TRBJ2-2; 7 bases are shared with TRBD2. The CDR3 has 13 amino acids. V was clipped by 0 bases and J by 9 bases; unmatched bases: 1. The CDR3 region is CASSLAGGWELFF. As DNA, the CDR3 is TGTGCCAGCAGTTTAGCGGGAGGGTGGGAGCTGTTTTTT.

This chain connects TRBV21-1 to TRBJ1-1. TRBV21-1 is recorded as a pseudogene. The CDR3 is 19 amino acids. CDR3 sequence reads: CASRKLGGTGHTLNTEAFF. The CDR3 DNA is TGTGCCAGCAGGAAACTCGGGGGGACGGGACACACATTGAACACTGAAGCTTTCTTT.

The chain joins TRBV4-3 to TRBJ1-2; no firm D call. The CDR3 totals 14 residues. Trimming took 1 base from V and 6 from J, leaving 12 bases between them. Germline-derived CDR1 and CDR2 are LGHNA and YSLEER. The CDR3 DNA is TGCGCCAGCAGCCAAGGGCCCGTGGTTGATGGCTACACCTTC. Translation gives CASSQGPVVDGYTF.

The V and J genes are TRBV5-3 and TRBJ2-7; perhaps TRBD1 as D (8 bases). TRBV5-3 is an ORF, and what it does is uncertain. The CDR3 consists of 16 residues. The V gene lost 8 bases and the J gene lost 1 base, with 22 bases spanning the gap. The CDR3 DNA follows: TGTGCCAGCCACGTGTATACAGGGGGGGTATCCTACGAGCAGTACTTC. Its protein product is CASHVYTGGVSYEQYF.

This clone was picked up one time. The chain employs TRBV7-8 and TRBJ1-6; 8 positions agree with TRBD1. The CDR3 extends over 18 amino acids. Germline V CDR1 and CDR2: SGHVS, FQNEAQ. With V trimmed by 6 bases and J by 0 bases, 10 bases remained unmatched. This CDR3 reads CASRNDRGGSSYNSPLHF. CDR3 nucleotide sequence: TGTGCCAGCAGGAACGACAGGGGCGGCAGCTCCTATAATTCACCCCTCCACTTT.

The chain has TRBV11-3 and TRBJ1-1, with D possibly matching TRBD1 (6 bases). Germline loops: CDR1 SGHNT, CDR2 YENEEA. V shed 3 bases and J shed 5 bases, with 16 bases lying between them. The CDR3 has 15 amino acids. The CDR3 DNA is TGTGCCAGCAGCTTGATACAGGGCCGGTGGACTGAAGCTTTCTTT. It specifies CASSLIQGRWTEAFF. Variable domain in full (rest from reference TRBV11-3 and TRBJ1-1): EAGVVQSPRYKIIEKKQPVAFWCNPISGHNTLYWYLQNLGQGPELLIRYENEEAVDDSQLPKDRFSAERLKGVDSTLKIQPAELGDSAVYLCASSLIQGRWTEAFFGQGTRLTVV.

The chain links TRBV4-2 to TRBJ1-1; 7 positions match TRBD1. The ends lost 2 bases at V and 0 bases at J; junction bases unmatched: 3. This CDR3 is 15 amino acids long. Germline-derived CDR1 and CDR2 are LGHNA and YNFKEQ. CDR3 sequence: CASSQPQGMNTEAFF. CDR3 sequence (DNA): TGTGCCAGCAGCCAACCACAGGGGATGAACACTGAAGCTTTCTTT.

The chain carries TRBV10-3 and TRBJ2-5; 9 bases agree with TRBD1. V lost 4 bases to trimming and J lost 8 bases; unmatched junction nucleotides: 17. Germline V gives CDR1 ENHRY, CDR2 SYGVKD. This CDR3 spans 17 amino acids. In DNA form, the CDR3 reads TGTGCCATCAGTGTGGGACAGGGTGCTTCGGTTAGCATAACCCAGTACTTC. It yields the protein CAISVGQGASVSITQYF.

The chain has TRBV18 and TRBJ1-4; D is undetermined. V lost 3 bases, J lost 3 bases, and 11 bases lay in between. The CDR3 covers 15 residues. Germline CDR1 and CDR2: KGHSH and LQKENI. CDR3 protein: CASSPLGRPNEKLFF. The CDR3 coding sequence is TGTGCCAGCTCACCTCTAGGGAGGCCTAATGAAAAACTGTTTTTT.

The sample holds a few counts of this clone. The rearrangement joins TRBV19 to TRBJ1-5, with TRBD1 as a possible D gene (6 bases). Deletions cut 3 bases from V and 6 bases from J, with 12 bases between. Germline CDR1 LNHDA, CDR2 SQIVND (reference sequence). The CDR3 is made up of 14 amino acids. CDR3 region: CASSIGGGGQPQHF. Written as DNA, the CDR3 is TGTGCCAGTAGTATTGGGGGGGGCGGTCAGCCCCAGCATTTT.

This clone was recorded a few times. The chain employs TRBV19 and TRBJ1-2; 7 bases align to TRBD1. The CDR3 covers 13 residues. Germline-derived CDR1 and CDR2 are LNHDA and SQIVND (reference sequence). Losses at the gene ends were 6 bases for V and 4 bases for J; bases not matched to a gene: 5. CDR3 DNA sequence: TGTGCCAGTAGGACAGGGCTGACCTATGGCTACACCTTC. It is translated as CASRTGLTYGYTF.

This clone was seen a single time. This sequence joins TRBV4-2 and TRBJ2-5; TRBD2 matches 7 bases. This CDR3 is 16 amino acids long. Germline assignment: CDR1 LGHNA and CDR2 YNFKEQ. The J segment lost 3 bases and the V segment lost 1 base, leaving 8 bases of the junction unmatched. The CDR3 DNA sequence: TGTGCCAGCAGCCAAGGGAGGACGAGCGGGAAAGAGACCCAGTACTTC. Translated: CASSQGRTSGKETQYF.

The gene calls are TRBV5-8 and TRBJ2-7; the D gene is possibly TRBD1 (6 bases). With 4 bases removed from V and 3 bases from J, the gap between germline ends came to 26 bases. Germline V lookup: CDR1 SGHTS, CDR2 YDEGEE. The CDR3 covers 18 residues. The CDR3 loop is CASSHPTRTALIYYEQYF. CDR3 sequence (DNA): TGTGCCAGCAGCCATCCAACCCGGACAGCCCTCATATACTACGAGCAGTACTTC.

This clone turned up a few times. This chain joins TRBV6-2 or TRBV6-3 and TRBJ2-1, with no clear D. The CDR3 is 15 residues long. The ends were cut back, 3 bases at V and 3 bases at J, with 12 bases in the middle. Per the germline V gene, CDR1 is MNHEY and CDR2 is SVGEGT. For the CDR3, the DNA is TGTGCCAGCAGTTATGGCCTGGCCATCTACAATGAGCAGTTCTTC. Encoded protein: CASSYGLAIYNEQFF.

The chain links TRBV4-1 to TRBJ1-3; D ambiguous. This CDR3 has 15 amino acids. The ends were cut back, 2 bases at V and 0 bases at J, with 8 bases in the middle. Germline V CDR1 and CDR2: MGHRA, YSYEKL. The CDR3 here is CASSQRVDSGNTIYF. The DNA for the CDR3 is TGCGCCAGCAGCCAACGGGTCGACTCTGGAAACACCATATATTTT.

This clone was picked up one time. V and J are TRBV18 and TRBJ1-1; D remains ambiguous. The CDR3 extends over 13 amino acids. The germline gives CDR1 KGHSH, CDR2 LQKENI. The germline V and J ends were trimmed by 5 bases and 1 base, with 8 bases remaining between them. The CDR3 region has the DNA TGTGCCAGCTCAACCACAAAGAACACTGAAGCTTTCTTT. It encodes CASSTTKNTEAFF.

V usage is TRBV7-6 and J usage is TRBJ2-2, with 12 bases identical to TRBD2. The germline V gene has CDR1 SGHVS and CDR2 FNYEAQ. The CDR3 loop spans 18 amino acids. V gave up 3 bases and J gave up 3 bases; unmatched junction bases: 8. CDR3 sequence reads: CASSFILAGGPDTGELFF. The CDR3 DNA sequence: TGTGCCAGCAGCTTTATTCTAGCGGGAGGGCCGGACACCGGGGAGCTGTTTTTT.

V and J are TRBV7-2 and TRBJ1-2, with D possibly matching TRBD1 (5 bases). This CDR3 has 14 residues. V lost 7 bases, J lost 4 bases, and 16 bases lay in between. The germline gives CDR1 SGHTA, CDR2 FQGNSA. The CDR3 DNA is TGTGCCAGCACCTCCGGGGGGAGACTCTATGGCTACACCTTC. It encodes CASTSGGRLYGYTF.

This clone showed up just once. This chain links TRBV3-1 (or the pseudogene TRBV3-2) with TRBJ1-2, with D unresolved. This CDR3 comprises 14 residues. Looked up from germline, CDR1 is LGHDT and CDR2 is YNNKEL (reference sequence). V lost 4 bases to trimming and J lost 3 bases, with 12 bases between them. Here the CDR3 DNA reads TGTGCCAGCAGCCTGAGATTCCCCGACTATGGCTACACCTTC. Translated: CASSLRFPDYGYTF.

The V and J genes are TRBV6-5 and TRBJ1-2; 7 bases align to TRBD1. The V and J ends lost 9 bases and 5 bases, in that order; junction bases with no gene match: 6. Germline values: CDR1 MNHEY, CDR2 SVGAGI. CDR3 length: 12 amino acids. The CDR3: CASRDSLYGYTF. The CDR3 DNA reads TGTGCCAGTCGGGACAGCCTTTATGGCTACACCTTC.

This sequence joins TRBV6-5 and TRBJ2-5; a weak D match, TRBD2 (5 bases). V shed 8 bases and J shed 5 bases, with 15 bases lying between them. CDR3 size: 13 residues. From germline, CDR1 is MNHEY and CDR2 SVGAGI. Here the CDR3 reads CASDTWESETQYF. Written as DNA, the CDR3 is TGTGCCAGCGATACTTGGGAGTCGGAGACCCAGTACTTC.